This entry is about one T cell receptor (beta chain). This specimen belongs to a study of blood T cell repertoires in COVID-19. The CDR3 totals 17 residues. CDR1 is SEHNR and CDR2 is FQNEAQ in the germline V gene (reference sequence). With V trimmed by 0 bases and J by 8 bases, 8 bases remained unmatched. Enrollees, roughly 18 to 89 years old, lived in 25 or so US areas. Cohort allocation depended upon clinical history that participants reported. Per the study methods: Researchers report that nucleated cell counts were estimated from reference gene primer amplification. The repertoire was sequenced with immunoSEQ multiplex PCR; TCRdb's copy has only in-frame clones and lacks some. V and J calls and clone size are as listed in that table; D and trimming were resolved from the DNA. The sample has hundreds of thousands of clones, roughly 87% seen once.

This sequence was found in a woman aged 25 to 39 who had recovered from COVID-19. This chain joins TRBV7-9 and TRBJ2-1; 12 positions agree with TRBD2. The sequenced sample was PBMCs or T cells enriched from blood (not recorded which). Written as DNA, the CDR3 is TGTGCCAGCAGCTTAGCGTACGGGACTAGCGGGTTCCATGAGCAGTTCTTC. This sequence encodes CASSLAYGTSGFHEQFF. Based on the CDR3 plus reference TRBV7-9 and TRBJ2-1, the full variable domain is DTGVSQNPRHKITKRGQNVTFRCDPISEHNRLYWYRQTLGQGPEFLTYFQNEAQLEKSRLLSDRFSAERPKGSFSTLEIQRTEQGDSAMYLCASSLAYGTSGFHEQFFGPGTRLTVL.